The rows below give T cell receptor beta chains drawn from one sample of a study of tumor-infiltrating lymphocytes in primary liver carcinoma. One entry per CDR3 protein, called by TCRdb with MiXCR from the multiplex PCR reads. The table has fewer than 400,000 distinct CDR3 sequences, 50% to 60% seen once. Specimen: peripheral blood. These receptors were obtained from a woman younger than 45 with primary liver carcinoma and hepatitis B virus infection. The CDR3 runs from the conserved cysteine through the conserved F or W. The D gene is left open where the match is weak. Clone size is stated in some rows and not others, as once, few, many or a class when expanded.

d_call: -; clone_size: once; v_call: TRBV28; j_call: TRBJ2-5; cdr3_aa: CASSPMGHQETQYF; cdr3_nt: TGTGCCAGCAGTCCAATGGGCCACCAAGAGACCCAGTACTTC
d_call: TRBD1; clone_size: -; v_call: TRBV5-6; j_call: TRBJ1-4; cdr3_aa: CASSLGPWTGRNGKLFF; cdr3_nt: TGTGCCAGCAGCTTGGGTCCTTGGACAGGGCGTAATGGAAAACTGTTTTTT
d_call: -; clone_size: -; v_call: TRBV19; j_call: TRBJ1-2; cdr3_aa: CASSKEGRNYGYTF; cdr3_nt: TGTGCCAGTAGTAAAGAGGGACGGAACTATGGCTACACCTTC
d_call: -; clone_size: -; v_call: TRBV6-2/TRBV6-3; j_call: TRBJ1-1; cdr3_aa: CASTGYRELGEAFF; cdr3_nt: TGTGCCAGCACCGGGTACAGGGAATTAGGTGAAGCTTTCTTT
d_call: -; clone_size: -; v_call: TRBV29-1; j_call: TRBJ2-1; cdr3_aa: CSVARWGPNEQFF; cdr3_nt: TGTAGCGTTGCCCGATGGGGCCCCAATGAGCAGTTCTTC
d_call: -; clone_size: many; v_call: TRBV12-3/TRBV12-4; j_call: TRBJ2-5; cdr3_aa: CASSLAWRGYF; cdr3_nt: TGTGCCAGCAGCCTAGCCTGGCGCGGGTACTTC
d_call: -; clone_size: few; v_call: TRBV14; j_call: TRBJ2-7; cdr3_aa: CASSQWALSGQYF; cdr3_nt: TGTGCCAGCAGCCAATGGGCTTTATCTGGACAGTACTTC
d_call: -; clone_size: -; v_call: TRBV11-2; j_call: TRBJ2-5; cdr3_aa: CASWGLVVSQETQYF; cdr3_nt: TGTGCCAGCTGGGGGCTAGTCGTATCTCAAGAGACCCAGTACTTC
d_call: -; clone_size: -; v_call: TRBV30; j_call: TRBJ1-1; cdr3_aa: CTWCAFYPLAEAFF; cdr3_nt: TGTACCTGGTGTGCCTTCTACCCTCTGGCTGAAGCTTTCTTT
d_call: TRBD2; clone_size: -; v_call: TRBV2; j_call: TRBJ2-1; cdr3_aa: CASSDPFSGRAGNEQFF; cdr3_nt: TGTGCCAGCAGTGATCCCTTTAGCGGGAGGGCCGGTAATGAGCAGTTCTTC
d_call: TRBD1; clone_size: once; v_call: TRBV29-1; j_call: TRBJ2-1; cdr3_aa: CSVDRSGQGHERFF; cdr3_nt: TGCAGCGTTGACCGGTCTGGACAGGGACACGAGCGGTTCTTC
d_call: TRBD1; clone_size: -; v_call: TRBV4-1; j_call: TRBJ1-4; cdr3_aa: CASSHWVRGRSHEKLFF; cdr3_nt: TGCGCCAGCAGCCACTGGGTCAGGGGGCGATCTCACGAAAAACTGTTTTTT
d_call: -; clone_size: few; v_call: TRBV10-2; j_call: TRBJ2-7; cdr3_aa: CASSRWGQGYEQYF; cdr3_nt: TGCGCCAGCAGCCGATGGGGCCAGGGCTACGAGCAGTACTTC
d_call: -; clone_size: -; v_call: TRBV11-2; j_call: TRBJ2-2; cdr3_aa: CAITARWTLNTGELFF; cdr3_nt: TGTGCCATCACTGCGAGATGGACTTTGAACACCGGGGAGCTGTTTTTT
d_call: -; clone_size: -; v_call: TRBV5-1; j_call: TRBJ2-3; cdr3_aa: CASSLRRESGRGTDTQYF; cdr3_nt: TGCGCCAGCAGCTTGAGGAGGGAATCGGGGAGAGGCACAGATACGCAGTATTTT
d_call: -; clone_size: many; v_call: TRBV6-5; j_call: TRBJ2-7; cdr3_aa: CASSSLLRTEQYF; cdr3_nt: TGTGCCAGCAGTTCCCTACTTCGAACCGAGCAGTACTTC
d_call: TRBD1; clone_size: -; v_call: TRBV28; j_call: TRBJ1-3; cdr3_aa: CASSSPGQPNSGNTIYF; cdr3_nt: TGTGCCAGCAGTTCGCCGGGACAGCCGAACTCTGGAAACACCATATATTTT
d_call: -; clone_size: -; v_call: TRBV13; j_call: TRBJ2-7; cdr3_aa: CASRKGGYRYEQYF; cdr3_nt: TGTGCCAGCAGGAAAGGAGGGTATAGATACGAGCAGTACTTC
d_call: -; clone_size: few; v_call: TRBV6-2/TRBV6-3; j_call: TRBJ1-5; cdr3_aa: CASSYGVSNQPQHF; cdr3_nt: TGTGCCAGCAGTTACGGGGTGAGCAATCAGCCCCAGCATTTT
d_call: -; clone_size: many; v_call: TRBV11-2; j_call: TRBJ1-6; cdr3_aa: CASSPPNSPLHF; cdr3_nt: TGTGCCAGCAGCCCTCCTAATTCACCCCTCCACTTT